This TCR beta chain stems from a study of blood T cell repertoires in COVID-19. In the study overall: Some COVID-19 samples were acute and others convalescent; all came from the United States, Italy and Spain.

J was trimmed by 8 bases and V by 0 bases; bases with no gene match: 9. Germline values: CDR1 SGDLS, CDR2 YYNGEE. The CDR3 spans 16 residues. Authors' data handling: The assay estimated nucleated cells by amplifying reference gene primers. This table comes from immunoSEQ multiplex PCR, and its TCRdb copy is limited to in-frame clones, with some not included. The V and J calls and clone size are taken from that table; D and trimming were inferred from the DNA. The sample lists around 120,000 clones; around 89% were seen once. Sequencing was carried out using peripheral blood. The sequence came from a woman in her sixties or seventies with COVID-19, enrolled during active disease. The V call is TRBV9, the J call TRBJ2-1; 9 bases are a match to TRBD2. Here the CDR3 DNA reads TGTGCCAGCAGCGTAGTGGCGGGGGGGTACAGGGATGAGCAGTTCTTC. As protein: CASSVVAGGYRDEQFF. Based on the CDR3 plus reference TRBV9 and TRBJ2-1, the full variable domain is DSGVTQTPKHLITATGQRVTLRCSPRSGDLSVYWYQQSLDQGLQFLIQYYNGEERAKGNILERFSAQQFPDLHSELNLSSLELGDSALYFCASSVVAGGYRDEQFFGPGTRLTVL.